These 20 T cell receptor beta chains were sequenced from one sample in a study of radiotherapy plus CTLA-4 blockade in lung cancer (dated by TCRdb to the late 2010s). Library preparation employed the immunoSEQ multiplex PCR assay. Imported from immuneACCESS, the table was reduced by TCRdb to in-frame sequences with V and J called. These copies leave out some clones; in studies compared against another copy, an unresolved V gene accounts for under half, and the cause of the remainder is not known. This sample lists roughly 100,000 clones; 82% were detected once. The top ten constitute nearly 3.5% of the sample. Sequenced here: peripheral blood, sampled from a patient treated with radiotherapy plus ipilimumab. Receptor source: a human donor with non-small cell lung cancer who had a partial response to radiotherapy plus ipilimumab.

V gene TRBV27 combines with J gene TRBJ1-1; 8 nucleotides match TRBD1. The V gene's germline CDR1 is MNHEY and CDR2 SMNVEV (reference sequence). There are 15 residues in the CDR3. The V segment lost 5 bases and the J segment 5 bases; nucleotides outside the gene matches: 10. In DNA, the CDR3 is TGTGCCAGCAGTCCCCCAACCCGACAGGGGACTGAAGCTTTCTTT. Protein sequence: CASSPPTRQGTEAFF.

The J gene is TRBJ1-1, the V gene TRBV27, with D hard to call. The CDR3 covers 18 residues. The germline V and J ends were trimmed by 2 bases and 5 bases, with 24 bases remaining between them. The V gene's germline CDR1 is MNHEY and CDR2 SMNVEV (reference sequence). CDR3 protein: CASSLGRVWPGRETEAFF. The CDR3 bases are TGTGCCAGCAGTTTAGGCCGGGTTTGGCCGGGAAGGGAGACTGAAGCTTTCTTT.

This clone was observed once. The chain is built from TRBV10-2 and TRBJ2-2; TRBD1 is a possible D gene (6 bases). Trimming took off 2 bases at V and 2 bases at J, with 9 bases between the two ends. CDR3 length: 15 amino acids. In germline, CDR1 is WSHSY, CDR2 SAAADI. The CDR3 DNA sequence: TGCGCCAGCAGTGAGCGGACAGTCAACACCGGGGAGCTGTTTTTT. Translating it yields CASSERTVNTGELFF.

This chain connects TRBV5-1 to TRBJ2-7, with TRBD2 identical over 7 bases. CDR1 is SGHRS and CDR2 is YFSETQ in the germline V gene. V was clipped by 4 bases and J by 5 bases; unmatched bases: 12. This CDR3 is built from 15 residues. In nucleotides, the CDR3 is TGCGCCAGCAGCCTCAAGGTTGCGGGAGACGACGAGCAGTACTTC. This codes for CASSLKVAGDDEQYF.

This clone turned up a few times. This chain uses TRBV29-1 with TRBJ1-1; TRBD1 matches at 7 bases. Unmatched junction bases numbered 5, after V lost 6 bases and J lost 1 base. The CDR3 runs 13 residues. The germline gives CDR1 SQVTM, CDR2 ANQGSEA. The chain's CDR3 is CSVGGQPNTEAFF. Written as DNA, the CDR3 is TGCAGCGTCGGGGGACAGCCGAACACTGAAGCTTTCTTT.

The chain has TRBV6-6 and TRBJ2-5, with TRBD2 matching 10 bases. CDR3 length: 15 residues. Losses at the gene ends were 4 bases for V and 5 bases for J; bases not matched to a gene: 7. CDR1 and CDR2 (germline): MNHNY, SVGAGI (reference sequence). The DNA of the CDR3 is TGTGCCAGCAGTTGGGGGACTAGCGATGTGGAGACCCAGTACTTC. It translates to CASSWGTSDVETQYF.

V and J are TRBV9 and TRBJ1-3; perhaps TRBD1 as D (6 bases). Germline V gene lookup returns CDR1 SGDLS and CDR2 YYNGEE. CDR3 length equals 14 residues. Trimming took off 4 bases at V and 4 bases at J, with 12 bases between the two ends. The CDR3 nucleotides are TGTGCCAGCAGCCCACAGGGTTTAGGAAACACCATATATTTT. This translates into CASSPQGLGNTIYF.

The chain combines TRBV6-6 with TRBJ1-4; D call uncertain. V dropped 6 bases and J dropped 2 bases, with 10 bases sitting between them. Germline CDR1 and CDR2: MNHNY and SVGAGI (reference sequence). The CDR3 covers 14 residues. The CDR3 nucleotides read TGTGCCAGCAGGGGCGTAGGCACTAATGAAAAACTGTTTTTT. This encodes CASRGVGTNEKLFF.

This chain uses TRBV27 with TRBJ2-3, with a tentative D call TRBD1 (6 bases). Germline-derived CDR1 and CDR2 are MNHEY and SMNVEV (reference sequence). This CDR3 region has 14 residues. V was trimmed by 5 bases and J by 4 bases, leaving 13 bases between them. The CDR3 DNA follows: TGTGCCAGCAGTCCGACAGGTGCGCCAGATACGCAGTATTTT. Its protein is CASSPTGAPDTQYF.

The V call is TRBV9, the J call TRBJ2-5; TRBD1 is a possible D gene (5 bases). Trimming cost V 2 bases and J 0 bases, with 11 bases left between them. The CDR3 has 15 amino acids. CDR1 is SGDLS, CDR2 YYNGEE, per germline. CDR3 bases: TGTGCCAGCAGCGTTGGGGCAGGGAACCAAGAGACCCAGTACTTC. Translated, it gives CASSVGAGNQETQYF.

This chain joins TRBV7-2 and TRBJ2-6; 9 positions agree with TRBD1. Germline V gene lookup returns CDR1 SGHTA and CDR2 FQGNSA. The CDR3 length is 18 residues. J gave up 0 bases and V 3 bases, and 6 bases lay outside the gene matches. The CDR3 DNA reads as TGTGCCAGCAGCTTCCGGACAGGGGCCATCTCTGGGGCCAACGTCCTGACTTTC. Translating gives CASSFRTGAISGANVLTF.

The chain's CDR3 is CASSKQGGENIQYF. For the CDR3, the DNA is TGTGCCAGCAGCAAGCAGGGAGGGGAAAACATTCAGTACTTC. J is TRBJ2-4 and V is TRBV7-3; 7 bases are shared with TRBD2. Germline loops: CDR1 SGHTA, CDR2 FQGTGA. This CDR3 contains 14 residues. V was clipped by 5 bases and J by 5 bases; unmatched bases: 6.

The chain is built from TRBV9 and TRBJ2-5, with 7 nucleotides matching TRBD2. V lost 0 bases and J lost 5; bases outside the gene matches: 7. The CDR3 spans 15 residues. The germline V gene has CDR1 SGDLS and CDR2 YYNGEE. CDR3 DNA: TGTGCCAGCAGCGTAGGGGCGGGAGCTGGGGAGACCCAGTACTTC. Amino acid sequence: CASSVGAGAGETQYF.

This clone appeared a few times. The chain recombines TRBV5-8 with TRBJ2-5; perhaps TRBD1 as D (6 bases). The CDR3 consists of 16 residues. Germline loops: CDR1 SGHTS, CDR2 YDEGEE. The ends were cut back, 4 bases at V and 0 bases at J, with 16 bases in the middle. The CDR3 DNA is TGTGCCAGCAGCGCTACTTACGGGACAAACCAAGAGACCCAGTACTTC. As protein: CASSATYGTNQETQYF.

This clone was picked up one time. This chain connects TRBV6-6 to TRBJ1-3, with D possibly matching TRBD1 (6 bases). This CDR3 has 15 amino acids. V was cut by 0 bases and J by 5 bases, with 11 bases left in between. Germline V gives CDR1 MNHNY, CDR2 SVGAGI (reference sequence). The CDR3 sequence: CASSYSGQSRNTIYF. The CDR3 nucleotides read TGTGCCAGCAGTTACTCTGGACAGAGCCGAAACACCATATATTTT.

This clone was recorded once. The junction differs from germline at one of its ends, possibly a read error. V is TRBV6-5 and J is TRBJ2-1; maybe TRBD2 (5 bases). CDR1 and CDR2 (germline): MNHEY, SVGAGI. The CDR3 contains 13 residues. CDR3 sequence reads: CASSDSRSGEQFF. In nucleotides, the CDR3 is TGTGCCAGCAGTGACTCTAGAAGCGGTGAGCAGTTCTTC.

About this clone itself: The sample contains more than one DNA sequence encoding this CDR3. The chain is built from TRBV5-1 and TRBJ2-3; D is ambiguous. V lost 0 bases and J 6 bases, leaving 11 bases between the germline ends. The CDR3 sequence is 14 residues long. Germline V CDR1 and CDR2: SGHRS, YFSETQ. The CDR3 DNA follows: TGCGCCAGCAGCTTGGGTTCAGGTACGGATACGCAGTATTTT. Encoded protein: CASSLGSGTDTQYF. The full variable domain, in which reference TRBV5-1 and TRBJ2-3 provide the parts outside the CDR3, is KAGVTQTPRYLIKTRGQQVTLSCSPISGHRSVSWYQQTPGQGLQFLFEYFSETQRNKGNFPGRFSGRQFSNSRSEMNVSTLELGDSALYLCASSLGSGTDTQYFGPGTRLTVL.

The chain is built from TRBV11-2 and TRBJ2-1, with D tentatively TRBD1 (5 bases). The V and J ends lost 0 bases and 5 bases respectively, with 11 bases between them. The CDR3 runs 15 residues. The germline gives CDR1 SGHAT, CDR2 FQNNGV. The CDR3 is CASSLDQGSHNEQFF. The DNA of the CDR3 is TGTGCCAGCAGCTTAGATCAGGGTAGTCACAATGAGCAGTTCTTC. Combining the CDR3 with reference TRBV11-2 and TRBJ2-1 gives the whole variable domain EAGVAQSPRYKIIEKRQSVAFWCNPISGHATLYWYQQILGQGPKLLIQFQNNGVVDDSQLPKDRFSAERLKGVDSTLKIQPAKLEDSAVYLCASSLDQGSHNEQFFGPGTRLTVL.

The chain links TRBV27 to TRBJ2-1; D remains unclear. Per the germline V gene, CDR1 is MNHEY and CDR2 is SMNVEV (reference sequence). The length of the CDR3 is 14 residues. Trimming stripped 4 bases from V and 5 bases from J, with 12 bases between. CDR3 region: CASSYSSPHNEQFF. The CDR3 DNA sequence: TGTGCCAGCAGTTACTCCTCCCCCCACAATGAGCAGTTCTTC.

The V call is TRBV6-5, the J call TRBJ2-1; D is perhaps TRBD1 (5 bases). The CDR3 contains 13 residues. CDR1 is MNHEY, CDR2 SVGAGI, per germline. The germline V and J ends were trimmed by 4 bases and 4 bases, with 8 bases remaining between them. For the CDR3, the DNA is TGTGCCAGCAGTTCCCGACAGTACAATGAGCAGTTCTTC. This encodes CASSSRQYNEQFF.